A selection of T cell receptor beta chains follows, all from one sample in a study of blood T cell repertoires in COVID-19. Sequencing was performed with immunoSEQ multiplex PCR; in TCRdb, only in-frame clones are kept and a portion is missing. This table holds about 96,000 clones, around three quarters found once. The sample taken for sequencing was peripheral blood. Every receptor here comes from a man between 50 and 59 years old who had recovered from COVID-19. The conserved cysteine and the conserved F or W are not part of the CDR3 here. Each record gives: J gene, V gene, CDR3 protein.

TRBJ2-3 | TRBV7-2 | ASSLGRVNTQY
TRBJ2-1 | TRBV5-5 | ASSLPKTGRIDEQF
TRBJ1-1 | TRBV5-4 | ASSLAGYGNTEAF
TRBJ1-2 | TRBV4-1 | ASSQETGNYGYT
TRBJ2-1 | TRBV2 | ASSRESGYNEQF
TRBJ2-7 | TRBV12-3/TRBV12-4 | ASSLSGNYEQY
TRBJ1-2 | TRBV7-9 | ASSFGQGPIRVYT
TRBJ2-1 | TRBV16 | ASSAGSSYNEQF
TRBJ2-7 | TRBV2 | ASEGPGRAPL
TRBJ2-3 | TRBV25-1 | ASSGSLGTGTDTQY
TRBJ1-5 | TRBV2 | ASSESRTGGNQPQH
TRBJ2-3 | TRBV2 | ASRAPGGYTDTQY
TRBJ2-5 | TRBV23-1 | ASSTAGGPQETQY
TRBJ2-4 | TRBV6-4 | ASSPTPGTGENIQY
TRBJ1-1 | TRBV7-9 | ASSFGGNTEAF
TRBJ2-7 | TRBV6-2/TRBV6-3 | ASSRLSREQY
TRBJ2-7 | TRBV27 | ASSRTSGTYEQY
TRBJ2-3 | TRBV7-3 | ASSFRLAGASTDTQY
TRBJ2-7 | TRBV5-1 | ASSLVGSREQY
TRBJ2-5 | TRBV2 | ASSEGVSAGAFQETQY
TRBJ2-2 | TRBV5-1 | ASRIQGIDTGELF
TRBJ2-7 | TRBV4-3 | ASSLGTGVFYEQY
TRBJ2-1 | TRBV5-1 | ASSLGQGVTNEQF
TRBJ2-3 | TRBV27 | ASSLSLNTDTQY
TRBJ2-7 | TRBV5-4 | ASSRDSLTYEQY
TRBJ1-4 | TRBV19 | ASKGGATNEKLF
TRBJ2-1 | TRBV7-9 | ASSSHPTSGKF
TRBJ1-4 | TRBV27 | ASHTVAPSRGLVGKLF
TRBJ1-5 | TRBV5-8 | ASTSIPDSNQPQH
TRBJ1-4 | TRBV5-1 | ASSLGGYEKLF
TRBJ1-1 | TRBV5-1 | ASSLGLGRDTEAF
TRBJ2-5 | TRBV7-3 | ASSFGASGRETQY
TRBJ2-6 | TRBV7-9 | ASSLGSSGANVLT
TRBJ2-1 | TRBV18 | ASSPTSGGRSYNEQF
TRBJ2-7 | TRBV9 | ASSERTGGNEQY
TRBJ2-7 | TRBV18 | ASSPQDREPPYEQY
TRBJ2-3 | TRBV5-1 | ASSLDLQGIVDTQY
TRBJ2-1 | TRBV2 | ASSGGLVIGEQF
TRBJ1-5 | TRBV19 | ASTQDQGGNQPQH
TRBJ2-2 | TRBV27 | ASSFSGTANTGELF
TRBJ1-6 | TRBV5-8 | ASSLEFGGYNSPLH
TRBJ1-1 | TRBV29-1 | SVESGLNTEAF
TRBJ2-2 | TRBV7-7 | ASSYINTGELF
TRBJ2-2 | TRBV24-1 | ATSMTSGGNTGELF
TRBJ1-1 | TRBV5-1 | ASSLETGDTEAF
TRBJ1-2 | TRBV6-4 | ASSPSGGLYGYT
TRBJ2-5 | TRBV7-8 | ASSQRQAQETQY
TRBJ2-7 | TRBV4-2 | ASSQGRSGAHYEQY
TRBJ2-7 | TRBV6-5 | ASSYREGWGYEQY
TRBJ1-5 | TRBV10-3 | AIRDGVNQPQH
TRBJ2-5 | TRBV6-5 | ASSYSISDETQY
TRBJ1-5 | TRBV19 | ASSGGGQPQH
TRBJ2-1 | TRBV10-3 | AISSGKGDYNEQF
TRBJ2-1 | TRBV27 | ASSPRGLYNEQF
TRBJ2-5 | TRBV15 | ATSRRQRQETQY
TRBJ2-5 | TRBV5-4 | ASSGQGIGETQY
TRBJ2-1 | TRBV7-2 | ASSTRQGIGLDRYNEQF
TRBJ1-1 | TRBV2 | AYQRQGYTEAF
TRBJ1-2 | TRBV9 | ASSVRGTGTDGYT